The 17 T cell receptor beta chains reported below all come from one sample, sequenced in a study of blood T cell repertoires in COVID-19. Measured with immunoSEQ multiplex PCR; TCRdb has only the in-frame clones, and not every one. The sample records some 150,000 clones, approximately 86% being singletons. The source material was peripheral blood. The receptors were gathered from a woman aged 70-85 years with acute or convalescent COVID-19.

The V call is TRBV30, the J call TRBJ2-7; 13 bases agree with TRBD2. The V segment lost 4 bases and the J segment 2 bases; nucleotides outside the gene matches: 17. This CDR3 region has 19 residues. Per the germline V gene, CDR1 is GTSNPN and CDR2 is SVGIG (reference sequence). CDR3 DNA sequence: TGTGCCTGGAAAACCCCGGGACTAGCGGGGCAGGGCGCCACCTACGAGCAGTACTTC. This translates into CAWKTPGLAGQGATYEQYF.

The rearrangement joins TRBV24-1 to TRBJ1-2; weak D call: TRBD1 (5 bases). Germline CDR1 and CDR2: KGHDR and SFDVKD. V was shortened by 0 bases and J by 1 base, with 14 bases between the two germline ends. This CDR3 has 17 amino acids. For the CDR3, the DNA is TGTGCCACCAGTGATTTGGAGACAGCGGGTTTTAACTATGGCTACACCTTC. Encoded protein: CATSDLETAGFNYGYTF.

In DNA, the CDR3 is TGTGCCAGCAGCCCCTGGGGAAGCGGGGGCCAACAAGAGACCCAGTACTTC. This encodes CASSPWGSGGQQETQYF. The chain links TRBV3-1 (or the pseudogene TRBV3-2) to TRBJ2-5; 8 nucleotides agree with TRBD2. CDR1 LGHDT and CDR2 YNNKEL come from the germline V gene (reference sequence). Trimming at V came to 4 bases and at J to 2 bases, leaving 12 bases not matched to a gene. This CDR3 contains 17 residues.

V is TRBV7-9 and J is TRBJ2-7; no clear D gene. V lost 0 bases and J 2 bases, leaving 8 bases between the germline ends. From germline, CDR1 is SEHNR and CDR2 FQNEAQ (reference sequence). The CDR3 has 14 amino acids. The CDR3 region is CASSLAGYPYEQYF. CDR3 bases: TGTGCCAGCAGCTTAGCGGGCTATCCCTACGAGCAGTACTTC.

This chain uses TRBV6-2 or TRBV6-3 with TRBJ2-1, with TRBD2 matching 13 bases. This CDR3 contains 15 residues. Trimming removed 6 bases from V and 9 bases from J; junction bases left unmatched: 8. The germline V gene has CDR1 MNHEY and CDR2 SVGEGT. Written as DNA, the CDR3 is TGTGCCAGCAGCTTAACTAGCGGGGGGGCGGGTGAGCAGTTCTTC. Its translation: CASSLTSGGAGEQFF.

The chain couples TRBV6-6 to TRBJ2-7, with 8 nucleotides matching TRBD1. J was trimmed by 3 bases and V by 7 bases; bases with no gene match: 8. Germline V CDR1 and CDR2: MNHNY, SVGAGI (reference sequence). The CDR3 has 14 residues. The CDR3: CASTTGTGYYEQYF. The CDR3 nucleotides are TGTGCCAGCACCACCGGGACAGGCTACTACGAGCAGTACTTC.

The V gene is TRBV15, the J gene TRBJ1-3; D is unresolved. The germline V gene has CDR1 LNHNV and CDR2 YYDKDF (reference sequence). Trimming took 0 bases from V and 2 from J, leaving 17 bases between them. This CDR3 comprises 18 residues. CDR3: CATSRDGSRGLPGNTIYF. The CDR3 nucleotides read TGTGCCACCAGCAGAGATGGATCCCGAGGCCTCCCTGGAAACACCATATATTTT.

The chain couples TRBV19 to TRBJ2-6; D perhaps matches TRBD1 (6 bases). The CDR3 length is 16 residues. Germline CDR1 LNHDA, CDR2 SQIVND (reference sequence). Deletions cut 5 bases from V and 0 bases from J, with 11 bases between. DNA for the CDR3: TGTGCCAGTAGTGAGACAGGTAGCTCTGGGGCCAACGTCCTGACTTTC. It is translated as CASSETGSSGANVLTF.

The chain joins TRBV5-5 to TRBJ1-2; the D gene is possibly TRBD1 (6 bases). V was pared by 4 bases and J by 8 bases, with 24 bases between. Germline CDR1 and CDR2: SGHKS and YYEKEE (reference sequence). This CDR3 is 16 amino acids long. CDR3 DNA sequence: TGTGCCAGCAGCCTCACGGGGACCATGACAGGAGAGGGCTACACCTTC. Protein product: CASSLTGTMTGEGYTF.

This chain joins TRBV6-5 and TRBJ1-1, with D unclear. The germline V gene encodes CDR1 MNHEY and CDR2 SVGAGI. The CDR3 sequence is 14 residues long. Trimming removed 2 bases at V and 4 bases at J, with 11 bases between. The CDR3 reads CASSYEERATEAFF. CDR3 in DNA: TGTGCCAGCAGTTACGAGGAAAGAGCCACTGAAGCTTTCTTT.

This clone was seen a few times. Here the CDR3 DNA reads TGTGCCAGCGCCGTGTCACCGGGCTACGAGCAGTACTTC. Amino acids: CASAVSPGYEQYF. The rearrangement joins TRBV27 to TRBJ2-7; no firm D call. V dropped 8 bases and J dropped 3 bases, with 14 bases sitting between them. CDR3 length: 13 residues. The germline V gene has CDR1 MNHEY and CDR2 SMNVEV (reference sequence).

The rearrangement joins TRBV7-9 to TRBJ1-1; D unclear. The germline V gene encodes CDR1 SEHNR and CDR2 FQNEAQ (reference sequence). The CDR3 consists of 13 residues. Trimming shortened V by 2 bases and J by 3 bases, and 7 bases separated the two germline ends. CDR3 coding DNA: TGTGCCAGCAGCTTACGTCGGGACACTGAAGCTTTCTTT. Translated, it gives CASSLRRDTEAFF.

The chain employs TRBV7-6 and TRBJ2-3; 11 bases are a match to TRBD1. The ends lost 4 bases at V and 4 bases at J; junction bases unmatched: 10. There are 17 residues in the CDR3. Germline CDR1 reads SGHVS; CDR2 reads FNYEAQ. The CDR3 region is CASSSTYRDRGADTQYF. As DNA, the CDR3 is TGTGCCAGCAGCTCGACTTACCGGGACAGGGGGGCAGATACGCAGTATTTT. The complete variable domain, with remaining parts taken from reference TRBV7-6 and TRBJ2-3, reads GAGVSQSPRYKVTKRGQDVALRCDPISGHVSLYWYRQALGQGPEFLTYFNYEAQQDKSGLPNDRFSAERPEGSISTLTIQRTEQRDSAMYRCASSSTYRDRGADTQYFGPGTRLTVL.

This clone appeared once. This sequence joins TRBV6-7 and TRBJ2-7, with D possibly matching TRBD2 (5 bases). TRBV6-7 falls under the ORF class, with uncertain function. V was shortened by 0 bases and J by 5 bases, with 17 bases between the two germline ends. This CDR3 contains 16 residues. CDR3 nucleotides: TGTGCCAGCAGTTACTCGCGGACTTTCCCTGTCCACGAGCAGTACGTC. Protein sequence: CASSYSRTFPVHEQYV.

The V gene is TRBV5-1, the J gene TRBJ1-2; TRBD1 agrees at 8 bases. Germline V gives CDR1 SGHRS, CDR2 YFSETQ. There are 14 residues in the CDR3. The J segment lost 7 bases and the V segment lost 0 bases, leaving 5 bases of the junction unmatched. The chain's CDR3 is CASSLEGQGSGYTF. The DNA of the CDR3 is TGCGCCAGCAGCTTGGAAGGACAGGGCTCTGGCTACACCTTC.

This sequence joins TRBV7-2 and TRBJ1-2, with TRBD1 identical over 9 bases. The CDR3 has 15 residues. Trimming at V came to 6 bases and at J to 3 bases, leaving 8 bases not matched to a gene. Looked up from germline, CDR1 is SGHTA and CDR2 is FQGNSA. The CDR3: CASSLGQGTYYGYTF. As DNA, the CDR3 is TGTGCCAGCAGTCTTGGACAGGGGACTTACTATGGCTACACCTTC.

The CDR3 loop is CASSPMGGAYNEQFF. CDR3 coding DNA: TGTGCCAGCAGCCCTATGGGGGGGGCCTACAATGAGCAGTTCTTC. The V and J genes are TRBV11-2 and TRBJ2-1; 7 bases match TRBD2. Germline V CDR1 and CDR2: SGHAT, FQNNGV. The V segment lost 5 bases and the J segment 2 bases; nucleotides outside the gene matches: 6. This CDR3 contains 15 residues.